These T cell receptor beta chains were read from a single sample in a study of response to subunit inactivated influenza vaccine. TCRdb redid the calling of the RT-PCR reads with MiXCR, one entry per CDR3 protein. The sample lists 600,000 to 850,000 distinct CDR3 sequences; 14% were seen once. Material: PBMCs from blood, obtained less than 15 days before vaccination. Receptors were obtained from a man aged 50 or older who received an inactivated influenza vaccine. Both conserved end residues are part of each CDR3. The order of the fields is D gene, J gene, clone size, V gene, CDR3 DNA, CDR3 protein. A D gene is named only where the DNA matches it firmly. Clone size is given for some rows only: seen once, a few or many times, or a class if the clone is expanded.

TRBD2,TRBJ2-3,NA,TRBV11-2,TGTGCCAGCAGCTTATATCCCCTAAGGGGACTAGCGGGAGTTACTAGCACAGATACGCAGTATTTT,CASSLYPLRGLAGVTSTDTQYF
NA,TRBJ1-5,few,TRBV3-1,TGTGCCAGCAGCCAAGAGGGACCTTATAGCAATCAGCCCCAGCATTTT,CASSQEGPYSNQPQHF
NA,TRBJ1-1,NA,TRBV11-2,TGTGCCAGCAGCCCTCTACAGGGAGGGTCGCCTGAAGCTTTCTTT,CASSPLQGGSPEAFF
TRBD2,TRBJ2-3,few,TRBV5-1,TGCGCCAGCAGCTTGGAACCAGCGGGGGGGCTAAGAACAGATACGCAGTATTTT,CASSLEPAGGLRTDTQYF
NA,TRBJ1-4,many,TRBV12-3/TRBV12-4,TGTGCCAGCAGTCCCTCGCTGGGGCCGGTGTTTGAAAAACTGTTTTTT,CASSPSLGPVFEKLFF
TRBD2,TRBJ2-1,NA,TRBV6-2/TRBV6-3,TGTGCCAGCAGTTACTGGGTGACTAGCGGGAGATGGAATGAGCAGTTCTTC,CASSYWVTSGRWNEQFF
TRBD1,TRBJ1-1,many,TRBV5-1,TGCGCCAGCAGCTTCACAGGGGGCGCTTTAGGGAACACTGAAGCTTTCTTT,CASSFTGGALGNTEAFF
TRBD2,TRBJ2-1,NA,TRBV29-1,TGCAGCGTCCAACTAGCGGGAGTCTACAATGAGCAGTTCTTC,CSVQLAGVYNEQFF
NA,TRBJ2-2,NA,TRBV6-1,TGTGCCAGCAGTACGAGGAACACCGGGGAGCTGTTTTTT,CASSTRNTGELFF
NA,TRBJ2-1,NA,TRBV5-1,TGCGCCAGCATCGGGGAAATGGAGAGTGAGCAGTTCTTC,CASIGEMESEQFF
NA,TRBJ2-1,NA,TRBV4-3,TGCGCCAGCAGCCAAGGAGGGTCCACCTACAATGAGCAGTTCTTC,CASSQGGSTYNEQFF
NA,TRBJ2-6,NA,TRBV19,TGTGCCAGTAGGCCGTCATCCGGGACTGCTACCTCTGGGGCCAACGTCCTGACTTTC,CASRPSSGTATSGANVLTF
NA,TRBJ2-3,NA,TRBV21-1,TGTGCCAGCAGCAAAGCCCGCACAGCGGGAGTTCCAGATACGCAGTATTTT,CASSKARTAGVPDTQYF
NA,TRBJ2-7,few,TRBV15,TGTGCCACCAGCAGAGAACAGGGCTTCTACGAGCAGTACTTC,CATSREQGFYEQYF
TRBD1,TRBJ2-7,many,TRBV6-2/TRBV6-3,TGTGCCAGCAGTCGTAGAGGACAGGGGGTACAATACTTC,CASSRRGQGVQYF
NA,TRBJ2-1,NA,TRBV7-9,TGTGCCAGCAGCTTAGAGGCGGGGCCTTCCTACAATGAGCAGTTCTTC,CASSLEAGPSYNEQFF
NA,TRBJ2-2,many,TRBV6-1,TGTGCCAGCAGTACAGGGTTGTGGAACACCGGGGAGCTGTTTTTT,CASSTGLWNTGELFF
NA,TRBJ2-3,few,TRBV13,TGTGCCAGCAGCAGGGGGGCGGTAAGCACAGATACGCAGTATTTT,CASSRGAVSTDTQYF
NA,TRBJ1-1,few,TRBV13,TGTGCCAGCAGCAAGACGCTGGGAAACACTGAAGCTTTCTTT,CASSKTLGNTEAFF
NA,TRBJ2-1,NA,TRBV24-1,TGTGCCACCAGTGTAGGAGTTGAGCAGTTCTTC,CATSVGVEQFF
NA,TRBJ2-2,few,TRBV5-1,TGCGCCAGCAGCCGGGGCCCATTCAGCGGGGAGCTGTTTTTT,CASSRGPFSGELFF
NA,TRBJ1-5,NA,TRBV6-2/TRBV6-3,TGTGCCAGCAGCATATGGGGGGCTGACCAGCCCCAGCATTTT,CASSIWGADQPQHF
NA,TRBJ2-7,NA,TRBV5-1,TGCGCCAGCAGCCCCGGGACGTTTCCCTACGAGCAGTACTTC,CASSPGTFPYEQYF
NA,TRBJ2-5,few,TRBV18,TGTGCCAGCTCACCAAACCATCGCCCTCAAGAGACCCAGTACTTC,CASSPNHRPQETQYF
NA,TRBJ2-5,NA,TRBV7-2,TGTGCCAGCAGCTTGTCCGGGACCAGGGGGGATGCCCAGTACTTC,CASSLSGTRGDAQYF
TRBD2,TRBJ2-1,NA,TRBV20-1,TGCAGTGCTAGAGTGGACGGGAGGTCCCAGTACAATGAGCAGTTCTTC,CSARVDGRSQYNEQFF
NA,TRBJ1-5,NA,TRBV7-2,TGTGCCAGCAGCTTGGGAAGGAGTCAGCCCCAGCATTTT,CASSLGRSQPQHF
TRBD1,TRBJ2-7,NA,TRBV7-8,TGTGCCAGCAGCTTACTAGGACAGGACGGTGTTCCGTACTTC,CASSLLGQDGVPYF
TRBD2,TRBJ2-5,NA,TRBV20-1,TGCAGTGCTAGAGTCGGGACTAGCGGGCCGGAGACCCAGTACTTC,CSARVGTSGPETQYF
TRBD2,TRBJ2-1,many,TRBV5-1,TGCGCCAGCAGCTCCCGGGGGGAGGGTAATGAGCAGTTCTTC,CASSSRGEGNEQFF
TRBD2,TRBJ2-1,many,TRBV6-1,TGTGCCAGCAGGGAGGACGGGAGACGGGGGGATGAGCAGTTCTTC,CASREDGRRGDEQFF
TRBD2,TRBJ2-1,few,TRBV6-2/TRBV6-3,TGTGCCAGCAGTTACTCCCGGGGGGGGGCCTTTGGCAATGAGCAGTTCTTC,CASSYSRGGAFGNEQFF
TRBD2,TRBJ2-1,many,TRBV5-5,TGTGCCAGCAGTTACGGGACTAGCGGGGGCTCCTACAATGAGCAGTTCTTC,CASSYGTSGGSYNEQFF
NA,TRBJ2-2,few,TRBV20-1,TGCAGTGCTAGAGAGAGTGGGCACGGGGAGCTGTTTTTT,CSARESGHGELFF
TRBD2,TRBJ2-1,NA,TRBV20-1,TGCAGTGCTAGAGAAACGGGTAGCGGGGGGTACAATGAGCAGTTCTTC,CSARETGSGGYNEQFF
NA,TRBJ1-4,many,TRBV12-3/TRBV12-4,TGTGCCAGCAGTCTATGGGGCGGAAAACTGTTTTTT,CASSLWGGKLFF
TRBD1,TRBJ2-5,NA,TRBV9,TGTGCCAGCAGCGGAGAACAGACAGGGTGGGAGACCCAGTACTTC,CASSGEQTGWETQYF
NA,TRBJ2-7,few,TRBV20-1,TGCAGTGCTAGAGATCAAGCGAGGTCCTACGAGCAGTACTTC,CSARDQARSYEQYF
TRBD2,TRBJ2-1,NA,TRBV20-1,TGCAGTGCTAGAGATCTCAGCGGGGGGTCTCGCTCCTACAATGAGCAGTTCTTC,CSARDLSGGSRSYNEQFF
TRBD1,TRBJ1-1,NA,TRBV5-1,TGCGCCAGCAGCTTGGGATGGACAGGGAACACTGAAGCTTTCTTT,CASSLGWTGNTEAFF
NA,TRBJ2-1,few,TRBV11-2,TGTGCCAGCAGCCGCGAGGGGGGGACATACAATGAGCAGTTCTTC,CASSREGGTYNEQFF
NA,TRBJ2-7,few,TRBV5-1,TGCGCCAGCAGCTTGGGTCAGATTAACTACGAGCAGTACTTC,CASSLGQINYEQYF
NA,TRBJ2-1,few,TRBV4-3,TGCGCCAGCAGCCAAGAGCTTAGGACGGGGGATAGTGAGCAGTTCTTC,CASSQELRTGDSEQFF
NA,TRBJ2-1,NA,TRBV7-2,TGTGCCAGCAGCCGGGGCGGTGCCGCCTACAATGAGCAGTTCTTC,CASSRGGAAYNEQFF
TRBD1,TRBJ2-7,NA,TRBV10-3,TGTGCCATCAGTGGACAGGGTGGATCCTACGAGCAGTACTTC,CAISGQGGSYEQYF
NA,TRBJ1-3,once,TRBV2,TGTGCCAGCACCCAGGGTCGGTCCGGAAACACCATATATTTT,CASTQGRSGNTIYF
NA,TRBJ1-1,few,TRBV2,TGTGCCAGCGCCCTTGAGACCGCCTCGAACACTGAAGCTTTCTTT,CASALETASNTEAFF
NA,TRBJ1-5,few,TRBV24-1,TGTGCCACTGGAATAGGGGATCAGCCCCAGCATTTT,CATGIGDQPQHF